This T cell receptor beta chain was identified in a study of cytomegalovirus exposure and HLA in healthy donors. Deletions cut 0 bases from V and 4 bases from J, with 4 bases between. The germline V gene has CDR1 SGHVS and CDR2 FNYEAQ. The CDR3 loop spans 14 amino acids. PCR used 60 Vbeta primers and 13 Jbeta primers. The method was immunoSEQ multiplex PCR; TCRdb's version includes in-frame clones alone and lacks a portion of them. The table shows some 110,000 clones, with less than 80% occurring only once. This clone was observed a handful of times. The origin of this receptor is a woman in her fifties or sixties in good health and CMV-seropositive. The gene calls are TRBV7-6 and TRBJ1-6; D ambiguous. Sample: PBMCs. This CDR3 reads CASSLAQYNSPLHF. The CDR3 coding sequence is TGTGCCAGCAGCTTAGCACAGTATAATTCACCCCTCCACTTT. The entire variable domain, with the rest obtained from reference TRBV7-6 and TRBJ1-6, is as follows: GAGVSQSPRYKVTKRGQDVALRCDPISGHVSLYWYRQALGQGPEFLTYFNYEAQQDKSGLPNDRFSAERPEGSISTLTIQRTEQRDSAMYRCASSLAQYNSPLHFGNGTRLTVT.